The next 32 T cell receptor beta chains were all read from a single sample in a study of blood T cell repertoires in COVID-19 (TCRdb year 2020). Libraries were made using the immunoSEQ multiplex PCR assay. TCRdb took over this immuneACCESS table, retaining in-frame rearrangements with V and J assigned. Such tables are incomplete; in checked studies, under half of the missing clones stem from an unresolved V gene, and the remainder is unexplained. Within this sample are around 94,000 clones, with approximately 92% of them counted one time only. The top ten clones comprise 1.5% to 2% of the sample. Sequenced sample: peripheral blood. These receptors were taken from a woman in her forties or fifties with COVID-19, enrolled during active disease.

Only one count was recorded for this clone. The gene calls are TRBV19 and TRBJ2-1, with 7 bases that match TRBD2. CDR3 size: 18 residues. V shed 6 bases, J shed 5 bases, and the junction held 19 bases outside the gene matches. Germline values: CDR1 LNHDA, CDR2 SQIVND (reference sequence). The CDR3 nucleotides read TGTGCCAGTAGATATAATGGGGAGGGCCCAAACACACACAATGAGCAGTTCTTC. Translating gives CASRYNGEGPNTHNEQFF. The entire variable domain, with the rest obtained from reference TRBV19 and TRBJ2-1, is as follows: DGGITQSPKYLFRKEGQNVTLSCEQNLNHDAMYWYRQDPGQGLRLIYYSQIVNDFQKGDIAEGYSVSREKKESFPLTVTSAQKNPTAFYLCASRYNGEGPNTHNEQFFGPGTRLTVL.

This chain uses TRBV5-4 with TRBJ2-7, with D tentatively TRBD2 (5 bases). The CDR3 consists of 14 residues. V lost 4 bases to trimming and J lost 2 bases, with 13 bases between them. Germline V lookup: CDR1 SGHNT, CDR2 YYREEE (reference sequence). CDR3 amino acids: CASSPDRDTYEQYF. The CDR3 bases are TGTGCCAGCAGCCCGGACCGGGATACCTACGAGCAGTACTTC.

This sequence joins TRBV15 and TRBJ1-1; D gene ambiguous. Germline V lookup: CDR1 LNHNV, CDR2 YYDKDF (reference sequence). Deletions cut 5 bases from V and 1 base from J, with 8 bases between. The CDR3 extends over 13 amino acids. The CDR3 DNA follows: TGTGCCACCAGCGCACAGCCGAACACTGAAGCTTTCTTT. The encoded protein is CATSAQPNTEAFF.

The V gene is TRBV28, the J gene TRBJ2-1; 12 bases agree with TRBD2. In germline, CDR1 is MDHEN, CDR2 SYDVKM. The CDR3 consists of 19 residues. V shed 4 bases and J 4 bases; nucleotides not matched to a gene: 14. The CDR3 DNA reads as TGTGCCAGCAGTTCCTACCGACTAGCGGGGGTGTATTTTTACAATGAGCAGTTCTTC. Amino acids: CASSSYRLAGVYFYNEQFF.

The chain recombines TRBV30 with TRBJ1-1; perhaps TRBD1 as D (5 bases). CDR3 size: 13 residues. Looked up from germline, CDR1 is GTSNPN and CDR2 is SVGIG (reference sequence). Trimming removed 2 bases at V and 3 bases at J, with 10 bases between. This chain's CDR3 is CAWSPRVDTEAFF. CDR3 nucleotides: TGTGCCTGGAGTCCCAGGGTGGACACTGAAGCTTTCTTT.

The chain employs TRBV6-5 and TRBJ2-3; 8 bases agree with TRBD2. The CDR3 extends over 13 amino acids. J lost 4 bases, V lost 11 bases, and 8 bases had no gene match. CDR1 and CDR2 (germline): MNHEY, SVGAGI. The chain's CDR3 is CAPPGGIADTQYF. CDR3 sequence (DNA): TGTGCCCCCCCGGGGGGGATCGCAGATACGCAGTATTTT.

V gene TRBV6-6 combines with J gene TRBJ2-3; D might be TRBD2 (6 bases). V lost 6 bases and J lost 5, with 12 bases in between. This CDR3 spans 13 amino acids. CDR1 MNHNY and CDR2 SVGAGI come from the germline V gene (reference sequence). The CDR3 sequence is CASSPGGKDTQYF. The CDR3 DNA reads TGTGCCAGCAGCCCCGGAGGGAAAGATACGCAGTATTTT.

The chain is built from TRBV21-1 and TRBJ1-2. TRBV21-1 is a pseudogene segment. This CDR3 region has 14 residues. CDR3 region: CASTQTPVLYGYTF. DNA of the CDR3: TGTGCCAGCACCCAAACCCCGGTGCTCTATGGCTACACCTTC.

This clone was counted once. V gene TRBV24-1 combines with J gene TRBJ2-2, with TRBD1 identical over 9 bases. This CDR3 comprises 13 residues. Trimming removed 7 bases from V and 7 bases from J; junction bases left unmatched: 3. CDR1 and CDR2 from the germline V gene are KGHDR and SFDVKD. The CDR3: CATRTGGSGELFF. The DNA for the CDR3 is TGTGCCACCAGGACAGGGGGTAGCGGGGAGCTGTTTTTT.

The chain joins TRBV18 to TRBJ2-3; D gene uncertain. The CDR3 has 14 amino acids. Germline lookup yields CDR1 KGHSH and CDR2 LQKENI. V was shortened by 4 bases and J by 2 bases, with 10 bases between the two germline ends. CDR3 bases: TGTGCCAGCTCACTTCGCGCGATCACAGATACGCAGTATTTT. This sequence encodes CASSLRAITDTQYF.

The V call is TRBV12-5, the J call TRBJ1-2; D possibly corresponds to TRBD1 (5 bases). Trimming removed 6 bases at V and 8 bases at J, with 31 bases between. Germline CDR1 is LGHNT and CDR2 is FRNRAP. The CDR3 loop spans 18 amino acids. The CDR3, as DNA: TGTGCTAGTGGCAGACTCCCGATAGACAGTTTCTCTCTTCGCGGCTACACCTTC. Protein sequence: CASGRLPIDSFSLRGYTF.

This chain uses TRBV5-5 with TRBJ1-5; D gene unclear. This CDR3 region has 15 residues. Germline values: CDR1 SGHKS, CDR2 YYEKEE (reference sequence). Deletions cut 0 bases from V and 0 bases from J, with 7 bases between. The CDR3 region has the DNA TGTGCCAGCAGCTTGGAACAGTATAGCAATCAGCCCCAGCATTTT. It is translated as CASSLEQYSNQPQHF.

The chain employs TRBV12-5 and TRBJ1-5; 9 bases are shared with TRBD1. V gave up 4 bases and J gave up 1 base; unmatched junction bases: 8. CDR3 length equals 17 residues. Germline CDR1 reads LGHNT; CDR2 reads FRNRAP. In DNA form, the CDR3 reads TGTGCTAGTGGTTGGACAACAGGGGGCTTCAGCAATCAGCCCCAGCATTTT. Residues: CASGWTTGGFSNQPQHF.

CDR3 sequence reads: CAWSVQGGEKLFF. The DNA of the CDR3 is TGTGCCTGGAGTGTACAGGGGGGAGAAAAACTGTTTTTT. This sequence joins TRBV30 and TRBJ1-4; 8 bases agree with TRBD1. The CDR3 covers 13 residues. Trimming took 0 bases from V and 8 from J; bases not matched to a gene: 2. Germline CDR1 GTSNPN, CDR2 SVGIG (reference sequence).

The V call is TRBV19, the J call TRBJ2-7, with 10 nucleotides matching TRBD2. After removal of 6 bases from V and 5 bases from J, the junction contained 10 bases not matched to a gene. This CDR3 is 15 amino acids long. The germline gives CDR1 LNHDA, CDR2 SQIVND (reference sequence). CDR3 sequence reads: CASRDIAGGINEQYF. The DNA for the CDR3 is TGTGCCAGTAGGGACATAGCGGGGGGTATCAACGAGCAGTACTTC.

CDR3 sequence (DNA): TGTGCCAGCAGTTGGGTCCAGGGGGAGCAGTACTTC. Amino acid sequence: CASSWVQGEQYF. V gene TRBV12-3 or TRBV12-4 combines with J gene TRBJ2-7; D perhaps matches TRBD1 (6 bases). CDR3 length: 12 residues. The V end was cut by 4 bases, the J end by 7 bases, with 11 bases between.

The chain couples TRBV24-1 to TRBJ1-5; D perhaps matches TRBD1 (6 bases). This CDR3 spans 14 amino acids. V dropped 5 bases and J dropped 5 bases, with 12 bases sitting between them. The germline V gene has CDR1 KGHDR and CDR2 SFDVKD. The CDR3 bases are TGTGCCACCAGTGCCCGACAGGCCTATCAGCCCCAGCATTTT. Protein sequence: CATSARQAYQPQHF.

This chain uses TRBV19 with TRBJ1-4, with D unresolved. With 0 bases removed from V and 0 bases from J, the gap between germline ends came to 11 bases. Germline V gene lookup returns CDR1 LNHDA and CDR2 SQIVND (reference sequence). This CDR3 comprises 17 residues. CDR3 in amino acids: CASSIDPWATTNEKLFF. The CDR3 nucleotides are TGTGCCAGTAGTATAGATCCCTGGGCGACAACTAATGAAAAACTGTTTTTT.

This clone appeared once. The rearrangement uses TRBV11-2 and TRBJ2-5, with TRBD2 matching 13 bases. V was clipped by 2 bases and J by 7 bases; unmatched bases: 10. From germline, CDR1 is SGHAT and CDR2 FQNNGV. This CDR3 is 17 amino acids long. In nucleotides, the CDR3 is TGTGCCAGCAGCTTAACACTAGCGGGGGGGCCTATTGGGACCCAGTACTTC. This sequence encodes CASSLTLAGGPIGTQYF.

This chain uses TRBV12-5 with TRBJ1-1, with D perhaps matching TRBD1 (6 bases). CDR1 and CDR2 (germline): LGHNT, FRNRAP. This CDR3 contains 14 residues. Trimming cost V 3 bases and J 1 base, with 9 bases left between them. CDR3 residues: CASGLDRPNTEAFF. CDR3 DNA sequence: TGTGCTAGTGGTTTAGACAGGCCGAACACTGAAGCTTTCTTT.

CDR3 sequence: CASTPGTITSYNSPLHF. In DNA form, the CDR3 reads TGCGCCAGCACCCCTGGGACAATTACCTCCTATAATTCACCCCTCCACTTT. The chain has TRBV10-1 and TRBJ1-6, with D possibly being TRBD1 (6 bases). CDR1 is WNHNN and CDR2 is SYGVQD in the germline V gene (reference sequence). Trimming shortened V by 7 bases and J by 0 bases, and 16 bases separated the two germline ends. This CDR3 region has 17 residues.

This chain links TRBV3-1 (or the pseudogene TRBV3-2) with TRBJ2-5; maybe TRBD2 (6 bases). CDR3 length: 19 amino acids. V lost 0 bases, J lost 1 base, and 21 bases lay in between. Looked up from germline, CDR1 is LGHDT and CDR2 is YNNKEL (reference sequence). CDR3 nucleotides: TGTGCCAGCAGCCAAGATACATCTTTCCCCGGGCGGGGCCAAGAGACCCAGTACTTC. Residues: CASSQDTSFPGRGQETQYF.

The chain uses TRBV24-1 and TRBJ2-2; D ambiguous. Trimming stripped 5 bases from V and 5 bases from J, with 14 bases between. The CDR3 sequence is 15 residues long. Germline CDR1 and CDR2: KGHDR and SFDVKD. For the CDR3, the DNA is TGTGCCACCAGTGCCCCGGGTCTAACTACCGGGGAGCTGTTTTTT. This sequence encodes CATSAPGLTTGELFF.

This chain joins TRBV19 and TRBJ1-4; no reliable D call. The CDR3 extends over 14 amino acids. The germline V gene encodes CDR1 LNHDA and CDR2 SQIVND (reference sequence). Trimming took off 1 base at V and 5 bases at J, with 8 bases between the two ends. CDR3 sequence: CASSIVPGNEKLFF. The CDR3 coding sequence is TGTGCCAGTAGTATAGTACCCGGGAATGAAAAACTGTTTTTT.

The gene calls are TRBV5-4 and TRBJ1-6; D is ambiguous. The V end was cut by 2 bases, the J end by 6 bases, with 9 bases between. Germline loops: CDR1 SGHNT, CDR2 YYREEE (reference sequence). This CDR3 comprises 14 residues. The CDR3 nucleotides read TGTGCCAGCAGCTTTCGGGTTTTTAATTCACCCCTCCACTTT. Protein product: CASSFRVFNSPLHF.

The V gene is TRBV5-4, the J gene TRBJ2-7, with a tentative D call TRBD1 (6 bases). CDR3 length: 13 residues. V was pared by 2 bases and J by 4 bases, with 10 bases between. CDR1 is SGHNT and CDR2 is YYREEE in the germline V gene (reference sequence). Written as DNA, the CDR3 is TGTGCCAGCAGCTTTGGGGGCGTGTACGAGCAGTACTTC. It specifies CASSFGGVYEQYF.

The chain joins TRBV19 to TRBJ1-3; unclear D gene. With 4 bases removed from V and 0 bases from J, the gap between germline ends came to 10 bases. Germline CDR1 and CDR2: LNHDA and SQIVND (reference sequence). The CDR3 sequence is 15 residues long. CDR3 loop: CASSSGRLSGNTIYF. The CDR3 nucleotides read TGTGCCAGTAGTAGCGGAAGACTCTCTGGAAACACCATATATTTT.

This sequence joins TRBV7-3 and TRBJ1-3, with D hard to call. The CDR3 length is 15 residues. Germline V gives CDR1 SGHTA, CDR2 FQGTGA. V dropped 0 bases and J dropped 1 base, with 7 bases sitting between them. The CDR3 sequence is CASSLTRGSGNTIYF. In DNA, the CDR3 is TGTGCCAGCAGCTTAACGCGCGGTTCTGGAAACACCATATATTTT.

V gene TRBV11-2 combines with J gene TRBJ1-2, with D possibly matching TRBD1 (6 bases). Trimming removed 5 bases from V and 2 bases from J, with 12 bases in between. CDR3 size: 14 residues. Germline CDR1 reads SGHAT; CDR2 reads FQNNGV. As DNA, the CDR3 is TGTGCCAGCAGCCTCGACAGGCCCAACTATGGCTACACCTTC. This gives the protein CASSLDRPNYGYTF. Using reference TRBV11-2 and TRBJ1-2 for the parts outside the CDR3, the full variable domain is EAGVAQSPRYKIIEKRQSVAFWCNPISGHATLYWYQQILGQGPKLLIQFQNNGVVDDSQLPKDRFSAERLKGVDSTLKIQPAKLEDSAVYLCASSLDRPNYGYTFGSGTRLTVV.

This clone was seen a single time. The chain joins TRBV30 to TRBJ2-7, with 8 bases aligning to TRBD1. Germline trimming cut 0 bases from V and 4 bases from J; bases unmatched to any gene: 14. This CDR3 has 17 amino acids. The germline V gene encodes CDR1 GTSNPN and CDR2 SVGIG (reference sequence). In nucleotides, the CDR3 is TGTGCCTGGAGTGTACGACAGGGGTTTCGTCCTATTTACGAGCAGTACTTC. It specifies CAWSVRQGFRPIYEQYF.

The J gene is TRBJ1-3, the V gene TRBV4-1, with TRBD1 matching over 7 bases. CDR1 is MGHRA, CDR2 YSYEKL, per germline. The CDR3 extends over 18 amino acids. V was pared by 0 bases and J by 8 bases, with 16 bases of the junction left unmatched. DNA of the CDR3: TGCGCCAGCAGCCAAGATGGCAGGGGGTACCTCGACTTCGACACCATATATTTT. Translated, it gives CASSQDGRGYLDFDTIYF.

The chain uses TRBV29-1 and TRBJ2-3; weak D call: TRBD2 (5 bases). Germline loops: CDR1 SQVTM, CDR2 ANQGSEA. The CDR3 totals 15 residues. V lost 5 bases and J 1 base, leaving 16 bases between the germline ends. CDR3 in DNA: TGCAGCGTTAGCGGAGCAACATTCGGCACAGATACGCAGTATTTT. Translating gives CSVSGATFGTDTQYF.